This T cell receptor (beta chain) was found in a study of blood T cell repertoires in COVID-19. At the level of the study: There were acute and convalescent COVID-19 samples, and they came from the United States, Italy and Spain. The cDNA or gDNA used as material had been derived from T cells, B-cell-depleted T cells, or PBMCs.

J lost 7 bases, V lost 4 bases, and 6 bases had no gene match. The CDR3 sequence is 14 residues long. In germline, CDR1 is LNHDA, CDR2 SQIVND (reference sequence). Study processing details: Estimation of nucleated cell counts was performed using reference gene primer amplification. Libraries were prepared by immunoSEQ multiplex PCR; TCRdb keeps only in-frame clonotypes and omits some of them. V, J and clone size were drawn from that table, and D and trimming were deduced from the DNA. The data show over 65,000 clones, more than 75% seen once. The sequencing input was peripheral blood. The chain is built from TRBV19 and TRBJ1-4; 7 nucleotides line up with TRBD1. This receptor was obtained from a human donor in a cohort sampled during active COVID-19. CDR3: CASSRGDSVEKLFF. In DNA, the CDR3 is TGTGCCAGTAGTAGAGGGGACAGTGTTGAAAAACTGTTTTTT.